This TCR beta chain emerged from a study of cytomegalovirus exposure and HLA in healthy donors. Study conclusions and caveats: The study put 150 to 200 TCR beta chains on its list as cytomegalovirus-associated.

A remark on this clone: The target antigen is unknown. The junction and the germline gene differ at one end; a read error may be behind it.

PCR employed 60 Vbeta and 13 Jbeta primers. How the authors handled the data: In a later analysis, the count reached 80 million or so unique TCR beta chains, with 9 million to 11 million shared. The assay was immunoSEQ multiplex PCR, and TCRdb's table has in-frame clones only and misses some. That table is the source of V, J and clone size, and D and trimming were worked out from the DNA. The profile shows about 200,000 clones, 65% to 80% of them singletons. Germline lookup yields CDR1 GTSNPN and CDR2 SVGIG (reference sequence). This CDR3 spans 13 amino acids. In nominal health when sampled, donors likely had unrecorded immune exposures nonetheless.

V gene TRBV30 combines with J gene TRBJ2-1; tentatively, D is TRBD2 (5 bases). The specimen was PBMCs. The receptor comes from a man aged 45-60 years in good health and CMV-seronegative. This CDR3 is CAWTRDSYNEQFF. CDR3 nucleotide sequence: TGTGCTTGGACGAGGGACTCCTACAATGAGCAGTTCTTC.